Listed below are T cell receptor beta chains from one sample, sequenced in a study of cytomegalovirus exposure and HLA in healthy donors. Assay: immunoSEQ multiplex PCR; the TCRdb copy retains only in-frame clones and omits some. The repertoire holds approximately 120,000 clones, with over 60% as singletons. The material sequenced was PBMCs. The origin of the receptors is a woman in her 40s in good health and CMV-seronegative. CDR3s include the opening cysteine and the closing phenylalanine or tryptophan. D genes are given only for firm matches. Not all rows give a size; the values are once, few, many and, for expanded clones, a class.

J,length,V,size,D,CDR3,DNA
TRBJ1-4,16,TRBV28,-,-,CASSSPGGATNEKLFF,TGTGCCAGCAGTTCCCCGGGGGGGGCAACTAATGAAAAACTGTTTTTT
TRBJ1-5,16,TRBV5-1,-,-,CASSLVHRPTVQPQHF,TGCGCCAGCAGCTTGGTTCACAGGCCAACCGTTCAGCCCCAGCATTTT
TRBJ1-1,15,TRBV7-9,once,-,CSSSSRDTLNTEAFF,TGTTCCAGCAGCTCCCGGGACACCTTGAACACTGAAGCTTTCTTT
TRBJ2-7,14,TRBV19,-,TRBD2,CASKTTSGLGEQYF,TGTGCCAGTAAAACAACTAGCGGGCTCGGGGAGCAGTACTTC
TRBJ1-5,14,TRBV2,-,-,CASSEPQIYQPQHF,TGTGCCAGCAGTGAACCACAGATCTATCAGCCCCAGCATTTT
TRBJ2-7,15,TRBV5-1,-,-,CASSLGQTSSYERYF,TGCGCCAGCAGCTTGGGACAGACCAGCTCCTACGAGCGGTACTTC
TRBJ2-3,15,TRBV28,-,-,CASSFQGLSTDTQYF,TGTGCCAGCAGTTTCCAGGGGCTCAGCACAGATACGCAGTATTTT
TRBJ1-6,14,TRBV5-6,-,-,CASSSGRINSPLHF,TGTGCCAGCAGCAGCGGACGGATAAATTCACCCCTCCACTTT
TRBJ2-1,14,TRBV29-1,-,-,CSVGPSNPYNEQFF,TGCAGCGTTGGGCCTAGTAATCCCTACAATGAGCAGTTCTTC
TRBJ1-4,14,TRBV6-5,-,-,CASSPQGWNEKLFF,TGTGCCAGCAGTCCACAGGGTTGGAATGAAAAACTGTTTTTT
TRBJ2-1,14,TRBV2,-,-,CASSEAGYSTHPFF,TGTGCCAGCAGTGAAGCCGGCTACTCGACTCATCCGTTCTTC
TRBJ2-3,12,TRBV6-6,few,-,CASNKLENTQYF,TGTGCCAGCAACAAACTAGAAAATACGCAGTATTTT
TRBJ2-1,13,TRBV7-9,-,-,CASRGGLHNEQFF,TGTGCCAGCAGAGGAGGCCTCCACAATGAGCAGTTCTTC
TRBJ2-7,13,TRBV27,once,-,CASLRGGVYEQYF,TGTGCCTCCCTTAGGGGGGGGGTCTACGAGCAGTACTTC
TRBJ2-1,15,TRBV6-5,-,-,CASSFLGIGVNEQFF,TGTGCCAGCAGTTTTCTGGGGATAGGGGTGAATGAGCAGTTCTTC
TRBJ2-7,12,TRBV5-1,once,-,CASSSGAYEQYF,TGCGCCAGCAGCTCAGGGGCTTACGAGCAGTACTTC
TRBJ2-5,11,TRBV7-9,-,-,CASSFLETQYF,TGTGCCAGCAGCTTTCTAGAGACCCAGTACTTC
TRBJ2-2,16,TRBV19,-,TRBD1,CASSLTRQGYTGELFF,TGTGCCAGTAGTCTCACCCGACAGGGGTACACCGGGGAGCTGTTTTTT
TRBJ2-6,11,TRBV20-1,few,-,CSVSGANVLTF,TGCAGCGTATCTGGGGCCAACGTCCTGACTTTC
TRBJ2-4,15,TRBV5-6,-,-,CASSPVGGGKNIQYF,TGCGCCAGCAGCCCGGTTGGGGGCGGCAAAAACATTCAGTACTTC
TRBJ1-2,17,TRBV4-2,-,-,CASSLGDRPYLNYGYTF,TGTGCCAGCAGCTTAGGAGACAGGCCATACCTTAACTATGGCTACACCTTC
TRBJ2-7,15,TRBV7-2,-,TRBD2,CASSLAAGEFYEQYF,TGTGCCAGCAGCTTAGCGGCGGGAGAATTCTACGAGCAGTACTTC
TRBJ2-7,14,TRBV5-5,-,TRBD2,CASSPLAGDGEQYF,TGTGCCAGCAGTCCACTAGCGGGAGATGGTGAGCAGTACTTC
TRBJ2-1,14,TRBV6-1,once,-,CASTYSGVGNEQFF,TGTGCCAGCACCTACTCAGGGGTCGGTAATGAGCAGTTCTTC
TRBJ2-7,15,TRBV27,medium-sized,TRBD2,CASSLKGTTPYEQYF,TGTGCCAGCAGCCTTAAAGGGACTACTCCGTACGAGCAGTACTTC
TRBJ1-1,13,TRBV19,-,TRBD1,CASRTGGVTEAFF,TGTGCCAGTAGAACAGGGGGCGTCACTGAAGCTTTCTTT
TRBJ1-6,14,TRBV18,-,-,CASSPEQNNSPLHF,TGTGCCAGCTCACCTGAACAGAATAATTCACCCCTCCACTTT
TRBJ2-5,14,TRBV7-2,few,-,CASSLSSAAETQYF,TGTGCCAGCAGCCTGTCTAGCGCGGCGGAGACCCAGTACTTC
TRBJ2-3,15,TRBV7-2,-,-,CASSVQGVGTDTQYF,TGTGCCAGCAGCGTTCAGGGCGTCGGCACAGATACGCAGTATTTT
TRBJ2-7,15,TRBV6-1,-,TRBD2,CASSEASGGSYEQYF,TGTGCCAGCAGTGAGGCCAGCGGGGGCTCCTACGAGCAGTACTTC
TRBJ1-1,15,TRBV23-1,few,-,CASSQTGFANTEAFF,TGCGCCAGCAGTCAGACAGGTTTCGCAAACACTGAAGCTTTCTTT
TRBJ1-1,12,TRBV19,-,-,CASSMGLLEAFF,TGTGCCAGTAGTATGGGGCTTCTCGAAGCTTTCTTT
TRBJ2-3,17,TRBV28,-,-,CASSLLGEPRGTDTQYF,TGTGCCAGCAGTTTACTTGGGGAGCCCCGGGGAACAGATACGCAGTATTTT
TRBJ2-7,15,TRBV4-3,-,TRBD2,CASSQDRLAGYEQYF,TGCGCCAGCAGCCAAGATCGGCTAGCGGGGTACGAGCAGTACTTC
TRBJ1-2,12,TRBV28,-,-,CASSRQDYGYTF,TGTGCCAGCAGTAGACAGGACTATGGCTACACCTTC
TRBJ2-4,14,TRBV2,-,-,CAGSAGLAKNIQYF,TGTGCCGGCAGTGCAGGGTTAGCCAAAAACATTCAGTACTTC
TRBJ1-1,13,TRBV28,once,-,CASSLSPDTEAFF,TGTGCCAGCAGTTTATCTCCCGACACTGAAGCTTTCTTT
TRBJ2-7,14,TRBV4-3,-,-,CASSQQRERYEQYF,TGCGCCAGCAGCCAGCAGAGGGAACGGTACGAGCAGTACTTC
TRBJ2-2,15,TRBV5-1,few,-,CANRDKGRTAGELFF,TGCGCCAACCGGGACAAGGGTCGGACGGCCGGGGAGCTGTTTTTT
TRBJ2-1,14,TRBV11-1,-,-,CASSLSGSYNEQFF,TGTGCCAGCAGCTTATCAGGGTCGTACAATGAGCAGTTCTTC
TRBJ2-6,13,TRBV7-2,-,-,CASDRSGANGLTF,TGTGCCAGCGACCGCTCTGGGGCCAACGGCCTGACTTTC
TRBJ2-6,15,TRBV2,-,-,CASTLRTSGANGLTF,TGTGCCAGCACCCTCAGGACCTCTGGGGCCAACGGCCTGACTTTC
TRBJ2-4,13,TRBV2,few,TRBD1,CASSGQGTDIQYF,TGTGCCAGCAGCGGACAGGGAACGGACATTCAGTACTTC
TRBJ1-3,17,TRBV7-9,-,TRBD1,CASSPGQGFGSGNTIYF,TGTGCCAGCAGCCCTGGACAGGGGTTCGGCTCTGGAAACACCATATATTTT
TRBJ1-1,15,TRBV6-5,-,-,CASSPSGPWDTEAFF,TGTGCCAGCAGTCCCTCAGGGCCATGGGACACTGAAGCTTTCTTT
TRBJ2-6,18,TRBV7-2,-,TRBD2,CASSLVRTSGRRANVLTF,TGTGCCAGCAGCTTAGTCCGGACTAGCGGGAGGAGGGCCAACGTCCTGACTTTC
TRBJ2-7,13,TRBV10-3,-,TRBD2,CAISDSGVHEQYF,TGTGCCATCAGTGATAGCGGGGTCCACGAGCAGTACTTC
TRBJ1-4,21,TRBV19,-,TRBD1,CASSIGFWDRGRTASNEKLFF,TGTGCCAGTAGTATAGGTTTTTGGGACAGGGGGCGAACGGCTTCAAATGAAAAACTGTTTTTT
TRBJ1-3,15,TRBV19,few,-,CASSMYPGGGNTIYF,TGTGCCAGTAGTATGTATCCCGGCGGTGGAAACACCATATATTTT
TRBJ2-7,12,TRBV28,-,-,CASMGTTYEQYF,TGTGCCAGCATGGGCACAACCTACGAGCAGTACTTC
TRBJ1-1,14,TRBV10-3,-,TRBD1,CAIRDRAGNTEAFF,TGTGCCATCAGGGACAGGGCTGGCAACACTGAAGCTTTCTTT
TRBJ2-3,13,TRBV19,once,-,CASRGASTDTQYF,TGTGCCAGTAGGGGGGCCTCCACAGATACGCAGTATTTT
TRBJ2-3,14,TRBV4-1,-,-,CASSQAYPKDTQYF,TGCGCCAGCAGCCAAGCCTACCCTAAGGATACGCAGTATTTT
TRBJ2-2,15,TRBV10-3,few,TRBD1,CATRDRGRRTGELFF,TGTGCCACCCGGGACAGGGGGCGCAGGACCGGGGAGCTGTTTTTT
TRBJ1-2,15,TRBV5-1,-,-,CASSLMEGSDYGYTF,TGCGCCAGCAGCTTGATGGAGGGGTCGGACTATGGCTACACCTTC